The sequence of this T cell receptor (beta chain) was determined in a study of T cells expressing NK-cell markers. Each CDR3 protein gets one entry in TCRdb, which reprocessed the 5' RACE reads and gives no DNA. The sample table includes fewer than 400,000 distinct CDR3 sequences. The V gene's germline CDR1 is LGHNA and CDR2 YNFKEQ. This CDR3 contains 15 residues. Sequenced input: blood T cells: a sorted CD56 or NKG2C T cell subset, CD4+ or CD8+ T cells, or bulk PBMC T cells (not recorded which). The receptor's source is a woman between 50 and 59 years old in good health. The chain combines TRBV4-2 with TRBJ2-3; TCRdb lists TRBD1, though no DNA is available to test this call. The chain's CDR3 is CASSQETRGAGTQYF.